The rows below give T cell receptor beta chains drawn from one sample of a study of cytomegalovirus exposure and HLA in healthy donors. Only in-frame clones appear in the TCRdb table, and some are missing; sequencing was by immunoSEQ multiplex PCR. The sample yields 130,000 to 150,000 clones, approximately 80% seen once. The sequencing sample was made of PBMCs. Receptor source: a woman between 18 and 30 years old in good health and CMV-seropositive. Both conserved end residues are part of each CDR3. D genes are given only for firm matches. Only some rows state a clone size, as once, few, many or a class for expanded clones.

V,J,D,size,CDR3,DNA
TRBV7-9,TRBJ2-3,-,-,CASSLGPGGADTQYF,TGTGCCAGCAGCTTAGGCCCCGGGGGAGCAGATACGCAGTATTTT
TRBV30,TRBJ2-7,-,-,CAGHQGTYEQYF,TGTGCCGGACACCAAGGGACCTACGAGCAGTACTTC
TRBV2,TRBJ1-2,TRBD1,-,CASLSDRSPPHGYTF,TGTGCCAGCTTATCGGACAGGAGTCCTCCCCATGGCTACACCTTC
TRBV28,TRBJ2-5,-,-,CASRDGGGETQYF,TGTGCCAGCAGGGATGGAGGTGGGGAGACCCAGTACTTC
TRBV10-2,TRBJ2-4,TRBD1,-,CASRGVDRVGAKNIQYF,TGCGCCAGCAGAGGTGTAGACAGGGTGGGAGCCAAAAACATTCAGTACTTC
TRBV7-9,TRBJ2-1,TRBD2,-,CASSLEVGGPSPYNEQFF,TGTGCCAGCAGCTTAGAAGTGGGAGGGCCGTCCCCCTACAATGAGCAGTTCTTC
TRBV19,TRBJ2-1,-,-,CASSIVALREQFF,TGTGCCAGTAGTATCGTGGCTCTCCGTGAGCAGTTCTTC
TRBV19,TRBJ1-5,-,-,CASSSRQVSNQPQHF,TGTGCCAGTAGTTCAAGACAGGTTAGCAATCAGCCCCAGCATTTT
TRBV5-5,TRBJ1-5,TRBD1,-,CASSSSQGAQPQHF,TGTGCCAGCAGCTCATCACAGGGGGCTCAGCCCCAGCATTTT
TRBV6-6,TRBJ1-1,TRBD1,many,CAITTYRGGNTEAFF,TGTGCCATAACGACCTACAGGGGCGGAAACACTGAAGCTTTCTTT
TRBV7-9,TRBJ2-5,TRBD1,few,CASSSGTGGRETQYF,TGTGCCAGCAGCTCCGGGACAGGGGGGAGGGAGACCCAGTACTTC
TRBV19,TRBJ2-1,TRBD2,-,CASSLGTSGGYNEQFF,TGTGCCAGTAGTCTCGGGACTAGCGGGGGGTACAATGAGCAGTTCTTC
TRBV5-1,TRBJ1-1,-,-,CASNVGGETEAFF,TGCGCCAGTAATGTGGGGGGGGAAACTGAAGCTTTCTTT
TRBV20-1,TRBJ2-7,TRBD1,-,CSAQQGAEQYF,TGCAGTGCCCAACAGGGGGCAGAGCAGTACTTC
TRBV28,TRBJ1-6,TRBD1,-,CASRPFDRVYSPLHF,TGTGCCAGCAGACCCTTCGACAGGGTCTATTCACCCCTCCACTTT